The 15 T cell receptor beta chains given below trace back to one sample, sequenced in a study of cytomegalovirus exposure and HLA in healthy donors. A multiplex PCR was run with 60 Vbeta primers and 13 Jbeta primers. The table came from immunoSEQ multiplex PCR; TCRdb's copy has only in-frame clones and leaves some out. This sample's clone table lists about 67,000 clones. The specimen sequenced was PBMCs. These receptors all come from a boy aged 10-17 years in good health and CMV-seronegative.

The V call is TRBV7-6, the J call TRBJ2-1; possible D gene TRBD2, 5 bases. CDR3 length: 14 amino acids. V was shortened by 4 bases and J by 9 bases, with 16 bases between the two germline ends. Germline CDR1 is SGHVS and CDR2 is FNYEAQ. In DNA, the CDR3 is TGTGCCAGCAGCTCCGGGTCCCAGCTAGCTGAGCAGTTCTTC. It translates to CASSSGSQLAEQFF.

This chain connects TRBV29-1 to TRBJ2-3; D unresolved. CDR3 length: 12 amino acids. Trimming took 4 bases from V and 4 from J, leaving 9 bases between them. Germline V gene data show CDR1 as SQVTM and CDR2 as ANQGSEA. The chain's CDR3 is CSVGKESDTQYF. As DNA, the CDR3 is TGCAGCGTTGGAAAGGAGTCAGATACGCAGTATTTT.

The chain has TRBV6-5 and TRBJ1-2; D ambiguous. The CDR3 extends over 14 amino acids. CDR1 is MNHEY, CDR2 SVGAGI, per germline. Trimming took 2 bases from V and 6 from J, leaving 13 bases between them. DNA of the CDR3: TGTGCCAGCAGTTACCTAGGACTGCCCCATGGCTACACCTTC. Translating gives CASSYLGLPHGYTF.

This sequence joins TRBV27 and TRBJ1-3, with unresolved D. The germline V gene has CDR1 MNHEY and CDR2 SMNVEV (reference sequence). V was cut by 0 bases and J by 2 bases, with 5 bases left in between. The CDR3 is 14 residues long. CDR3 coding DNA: TGTGCCAGCAGTTTATCTCAAACTGGAAACACCATATATTTT. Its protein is CASSLSQTGNTIYF.

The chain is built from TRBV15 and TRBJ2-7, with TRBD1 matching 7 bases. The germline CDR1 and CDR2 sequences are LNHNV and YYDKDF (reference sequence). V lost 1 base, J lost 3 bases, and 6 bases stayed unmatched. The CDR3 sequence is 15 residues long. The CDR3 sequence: CATSRVENRGYEQYF. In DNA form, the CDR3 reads TGTGCCACCAGCAGAGTCGAAAACAGGGGCTACGAGCAGTACTTC.

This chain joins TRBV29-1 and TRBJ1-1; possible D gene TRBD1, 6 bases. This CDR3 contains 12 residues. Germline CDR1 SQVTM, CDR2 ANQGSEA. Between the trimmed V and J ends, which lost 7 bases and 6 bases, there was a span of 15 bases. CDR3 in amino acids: CSAALRTAEAFF. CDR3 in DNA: TGCAGCGCAGCACTGAGGACAGCTGAAGCTTTCTTT.

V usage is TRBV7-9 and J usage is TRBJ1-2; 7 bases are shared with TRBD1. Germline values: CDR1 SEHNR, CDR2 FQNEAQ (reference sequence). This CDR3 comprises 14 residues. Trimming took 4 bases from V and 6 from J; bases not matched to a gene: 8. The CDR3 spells CASSSGGGANGYTF. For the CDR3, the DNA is TGTGCCAGCAGCTCAGGAGGGGGCGCGAATGGCTACACCTTC.

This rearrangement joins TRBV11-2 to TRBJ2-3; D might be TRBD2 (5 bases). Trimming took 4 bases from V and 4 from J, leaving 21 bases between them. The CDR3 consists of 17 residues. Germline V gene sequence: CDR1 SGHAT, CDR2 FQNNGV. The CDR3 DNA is TGTGCCAGCAGCTCCCCTATCGGGGTCGGGCGGTCAGATACGCAGTATTTT. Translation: CASSSPIGVGRSDTQYF.

CDR3 protein: CASSLELADPTDTQYF. The CDR3 nucleotides read TGTGCCAGCAGCTTAGAACTAGCGGATCCCACAGATACGCAGTATTTT. The genes are TRBV7-9 and TRBJ2-3, with 8 bases aligning to TRBD2. The germline gives CDR1 SEHNR, CDR2 FQNEAQ (reference sequence). CDR3 length equals 16 residues. V was pared by 1 base and J by 2 bases, with 5 bases of the junction left unmatched.

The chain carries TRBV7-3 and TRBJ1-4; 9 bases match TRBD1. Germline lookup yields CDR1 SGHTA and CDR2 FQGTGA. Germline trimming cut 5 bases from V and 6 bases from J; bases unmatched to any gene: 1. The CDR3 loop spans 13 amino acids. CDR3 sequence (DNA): TGTGCCAGCAGCCGACAGGGGGATGAAAAACTGTTTTTT. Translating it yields CASSRQGDEKLFF.

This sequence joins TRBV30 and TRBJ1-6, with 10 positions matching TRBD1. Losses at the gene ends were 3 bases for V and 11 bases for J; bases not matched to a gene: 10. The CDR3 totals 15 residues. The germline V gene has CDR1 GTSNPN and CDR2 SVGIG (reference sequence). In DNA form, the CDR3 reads TGTGCCTGGAGGCAGTTGGCCGGGACAGGGGCACCCCTCCACTTT. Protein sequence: CAWRQLAGTGAPLHF. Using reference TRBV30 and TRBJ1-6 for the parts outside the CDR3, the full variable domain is SQTIHQWPATLVQPVGSPLSLECTVEGTSNPNLYWYRQAAGRGLQLLFYSVGIGQISSEVPQNLSASRPQDRQFILSSKKLLLSDSGFYLCAWRQLAGTGAPLHFGNGTRLTVT.

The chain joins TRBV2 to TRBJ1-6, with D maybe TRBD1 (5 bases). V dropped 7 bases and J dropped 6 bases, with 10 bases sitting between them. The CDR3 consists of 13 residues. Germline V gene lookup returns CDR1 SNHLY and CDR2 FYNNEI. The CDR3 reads CASNAGFNSPLHF. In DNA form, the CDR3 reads TGTGCCAGCAATGCAGGGTTTAATTCACCCCTCCACTTT.

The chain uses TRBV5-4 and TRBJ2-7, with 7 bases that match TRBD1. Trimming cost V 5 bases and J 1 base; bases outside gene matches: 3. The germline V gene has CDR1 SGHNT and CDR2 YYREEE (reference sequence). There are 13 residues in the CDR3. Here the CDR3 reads CASRLTGSYEQYF. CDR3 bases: TGTGCCAGCAGGCTGACAGGGTCCTACGAGCAGTACTTC.

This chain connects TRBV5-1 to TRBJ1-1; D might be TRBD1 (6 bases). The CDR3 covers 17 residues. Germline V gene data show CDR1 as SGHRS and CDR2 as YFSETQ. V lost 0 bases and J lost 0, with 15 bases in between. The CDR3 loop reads CASSLVAGVAMNTEAFF. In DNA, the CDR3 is TGCGCCAGCAGCTTGGTGGCAGGGGTGGCTATGAACACTGAAGCTTTCTTT.

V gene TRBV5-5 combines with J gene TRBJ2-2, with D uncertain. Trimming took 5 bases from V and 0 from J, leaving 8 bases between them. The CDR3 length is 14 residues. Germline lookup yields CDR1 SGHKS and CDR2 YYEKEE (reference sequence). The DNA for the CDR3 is TGTGCCAGCAGAACAGCTCCGAACACCGGGGAGCTGTTTTTT. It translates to CASRTAPNTGELFF.